Each of the 32 T cell receptor beta chains below was sequenced from the same sample in a study of cytomegalovirus exposure and HLA in healthy donors. The PCR had 60 Vbeta and 13 Jbeta primers. TCRdb's copy holds only in-frame clones and misses some; the assay was immunoSEQ multiplex PCR. The table lists under 200,000 clones, 80% of them singletons. Sequenced material: PBMCs. These receptor sequences come from a woman in her fifties or sixties in good health and CMV-seropositive.

This clone was seen a single time. This chain uses TRBV28 with TRBJ1-2; 9 positions match TRBD1. There are 15 residues in the CDR3. CDR1 and CDR2 (germline): MDHEN, SYDVKM. The trim removed 10 bases at V and 1 base at J, leaving 10 bases unmatched. CDR3 sequence (DNA): TGTGCCACCTTAGACCCGGGACAGGGTAACTATGGCTACACCTTC. Encoded protein: CATLDPGQGNYGYTF.

V gene TRBV9 combines with J gene TRBJ2-3; 8 bases align to TRBD2. V was pared by 0 bases and J by 3 bases, with 6 bases of the junction left unmatched. CDR3 size: 16 residues. Germline V gene sequence: CDR1 SGDLS, CDR2 YYNGEE. The DNA of the CDR3 is TGTGCCAGCAGCGTAGCTTCCAGCGGGGGTACAGATACGCAGTATTTT. Translating it yields CASSVASSGGTDTQYF.

The chain recombines TRBV4-3 with TRBJ1-2, with D perhaps TRBD1 (5 bases). V gave up 0 bases and J gave up 2 bases, with 10 bases separating them. CDR1 and CDR2 from the germline V gene are LGHNA and YSLEER. The CDR3 is made up of 15 amino acids. CDR3 DNA: TGCGCCAGCAGCCAAGAACCGACAGACAACTATGGCTACACCTTC. Its protein is CASSQEPTDNYGYTF.

The chain combines TRBV6-6 with TRBJ1-1; D is unresolved. Germline assignment: CDR1 MNHNY and CDR2 SVGAGI (reference sequence). This CDR3 contains 14 residues. V was pared by 0 bases and J by 1 base, with 6 bases between. In nucleotides, the CDR3 is TGTGCCAGCAGTTACTCCGCAGGGAACACTGAAGCTTTCTTT. The encoded protein is CASSYSAGNTEAFF.

This clone was detected only once. The chain is built from TRBV4-3 and TRBJ2-3; a weak D match, TRBD2 (5 bases). Germline-derived CDR1 and CDR2 are LGHNA and YSLEER. V was clipped by 3 bases and J by 0 bases, with 19 bases between them. This CDR3 contains 18 residues. As DNA, the CDR3 is TGCGCCAGCAGCCAGGGCTACAGATCTAGCCCAAGCACAGATACGCAGTATTTT. This gives the protein CASSQGYRSSPSTDTQYF.

J is TRBJ1-4 and V is TRBV4-3, with TRBD1 matching 7 bases. CDR3 length equals 13 residues. Germline CDR1 LGHNA, CDR2 YSLEER. With V trimmed by 4 bases and J by 11 bases, 7 bases remained unmatched. CDR3 residues: CASSPRQGEKLFF. CDR3 DNA sequence: TGCGCCAGCAGCCCGCGACAGGGTGAGAAACTGTTTTTT.

Only a few counts were recorded for this clone. The V and J genes are TRBV28 and TRBJ1-5; maybe TRBD1 (6 bases). V was trimmed by 3 bases and J by 3 bases, leaving 15 bases between them. Germline V CDR1 and CDR2: MDHEN, SYDVKM. This CDR3 is 16 amino acids long. CDR3: CASSFEGRGINQPQHF. In DNA, the CDR3 is TGTGCCAGCAGTTTCGAGGGCAGGGGAATCAATCAGCCCCAGCATTTT.

J is TRBJ1-3 and V is TRBV6-1; 8 bases align to TRBD1. Unmatched junction bases numbered 4, after V lost 4 bases and J lost 2 bases. Germline CDR1 MNHNS, CDR2 SASEGT. The CDR3 loop spans 15 amino acids. This CDR3 reads CASSGQQGAGNTIYF. DNA for the CDR3: TGTGCCAGCAGTGGCCAACAGGGGGCTGGAAACACCATATATTTT.

The rearrangement links TRBV6-5 to TRBJ1-2, with 11 positions matching TRBD1. Germline-derived CDR1 and CDR2 are MNHEY and SVGAGI. The junction had 2 bases not matched to a gene; V was cut back by 4 bases and J by 4 bases. The CDR3 covers 14 residues. CDR3 nucleotide sequence: TGTGCCAGCAGTTTGGACAGGGGGCCCTATGGCTACACCTTC. Residues: CASSLDRGPYGYTF.

The rearrangement uses TRBV2 and TRBJ2-2; 7 bases agree with TRBD2. The CDR3 loop spans 13 amino acids. Germline V CDR1 and CDR2: SNHLY, FYNNEI. V shed 3 bases, J shed 6 bases, and the junction held 1 base outside the gene matches. The CDR3 loop reads CASSDRGAGELFF. The DNA of the CDR3 is TGTGCCAGCAGTGATCGGGGGGCCGGGGAGCTGTTTTTT.

The chain employs TRBV9 and TRBJ2-1; TRBD2 is a possible D gene (5 bases). The CDR3 is 13 residues long. V was shortened by 0 bases and J by 9 bases, with 10 bases between the two germline ends. Germline CDR1 and CDR2: SGDLS and YYNGEE. The CDR3 here is CASSVDVGGEQFF. CDR3 bases: TGTGCCAGCAGCGTAGATGTAGGAGGTGAGCAGTTCTTC.

This clone appeared once. The genes are TRBV5-8 and TRBJ2-5, with a tentative D call TRBD1 (5 bases). This CDR3 contains 14 residues. Germline V CDR1 and CDR2: SGHTS, YDEGEE. Between the trimmed V and J ends, which lost 3 bases and 5 bases, there was a span of 14 bases. The CDR3 coding sequence is TGTGCCAGCAGCTCCAGGGTTATCCGGGAGACCCAGTACTTC. This codes for CASSSRVIRETQYF. Combining the CDR3 with reference TRBV5-8 and TRBJ2-5 gives the whole variable domain EAGVTQSPTHLIKTRGQQATLRCSPISGHTSVYWYQQALGLGLQFLLWYDEGEERNRGNFPPRFSGRQFPNYSSELNVNALELEDSALYLCASSSRVIRETQYFGPGTRLLVL.

The chain uses TRBV14 and TRBJ1-6; TRBD1 agrees at 11 bases. CDR3 size: 14 residues. The germline CDR1 and CDR2 sequences are SGHDN and FVKESK. The junction had 2 bases not matched to a gene; V was cut back by 3 bases and J by 10 bases. In DNA, the CDR3 is TGTGCCAGCAGCCAGGACAGGGGGCAATCACCCCTCCACTTT. Encoded protein: CASSQDRGQSPLHF. The whole variable domain, filled in from reference TRBV14 and TRBJ1-6, reads EAGVTQFPSHSVIEKGQTVTLRCDPISGHDNLYWYRRVMGKEIKFLLHFVKESKQDESGMPNNRFLAERTGGTYSTLKVQPAELEDSGVYFCASSQDRGQSPLHFGNGTRLTVT.

This sequence joins TRBV4-2 and TRBJ2-5; TRBD2 might be the D (5 bases). Germline CDR1 reads LGHNA; CDR2 reads YNFKEQ. V lost 4 bases, J lost 4 bases, and 19 bases lay in between. The CDR3 spans 16 residues. In DNA, the CDR3 is TGTGCCAGCAGCCGCGGCGGACTCTCCGCGGGAGAGACCCAGTACTTC. It encodes CASSRGGLSAGETQYF.

The chain carries TRBV5-1 and TRBJ2-5, with 8 bases identical to TRBD1. The germline V gene encodes CDR1 SGHRS and CDR2 YFSETQ. V lost 4 bases to trimming and J lost 7 bases; unmatched junction nucleotides: 12. The CDR3 runs 15 residues. CDR3 sequence reads: CASSPGQVSVWTQYF. CDR3 nucleotide sequence: TGCGCCAGCAGCCCGGGACAGGTATCTGTGTGGACCCAGTACTTC.

The rearrangement uses TRBV6-6 and TRBJ1-5; D gene ambiguous. CDR1 MNHNY and CDR2 SVGAGI come from the germline V gene (reference sequence). The CDR3 contains 13 residues. V shed 9 bases and J shed 12 bases, with 21 bases lying between them. The CDR3 spells CASPPQAGRNQHF. DNA for the CDR3: TGTGCCAGTCCCCCCCAAGCCGGTAGAAACCAGCATTTT.

V usage is TRBV7-2 and J usage is TRBJ2-7, with a possible D match to TRBD1 (6 bases). The V gene lost 1 base and the J gene lost 4 bases, with 8 bases spanning the gap. The CDR3 contains 13 residues. The germline V gene encodes CDR1 SGHTA and CDR2 FQGNSA. The CDR3 bases are TGTGCCAGCAGCTTAGGGACAGTTTACGAGCAGTACTTC. Protein: CASSLGTVYEQYF.

This clone has only a few counts. DNA of the CDR3: TGTGCCAGCAGCGTAGCACAGGCTAATTCACCCCTCCACTTT. It translates to CASSVAQANSPLHF. This chain links TRBV9 with TRBJ1-6; D is possibly TRBD1 (5 bases). V was pared by 0 bases and J by 6 bases, with 7 bases between. Germline V CDR1 and CDR2: SGDLS, YYNGEE. The CDR3 runs to 14 residues.

The chain links TRBV4-3 to TRBJ1-2, with D possibly being TRBD1 (5 bases). V was pared by 0 bases and J by 5 bases, with 7 bases between. The CDR3 length is 13 residues. The V gene's germline CDR1 is LGHNA and CDR2 YSLEER. The DNA for the CDR3 is TGCGCCAGCAGCCAAGATGGGGCATATGGCTACACCTTC. Translated: CASSQDGAYGYTF.

The chain carries TRBV27 and TRBJ1-5, with 8 bases fitting TRBD1. The germline gives CDR1 MNHEY, CDR2 SMNVEV (reference sequence). The CDR3 consists of 16 residues. V lost 1 base to trimming and J lost 5 bases; unmatched junction nucleotides: 7. CDR3 in amino acids: CASSLLGDRGDQPQHF. The CDR3 DNA is TGTGCCAGCAGTTTATTGGGCGACAGGGGAGATCAGCCCCAGCATTTT.

The J gene is TRBJ2-1, the V gene TRBV7-9; 12 bases are shared with TRBD2. Losses at the gene ends were 7 bases for V and 4 bases for J; bases not matched to a gene: 8. This CDR3 region has 16 residues. Per the germline V gene, CDR1 is SEHNR and CDR2 is FQNEAQ (reference sequence). CDR3 in DNA: TGTGCCAGCACCACTCGGACTAGCGGGGCGTACAATGAGCAGTTCTTC. Translation: CASTTRTSGAYNEQFF.

The chain uses TRBV4-2 and TRBJ2-2, with a weak D call TRBD1 (6 bases). Germline-derived CDR1 and CDR2 are LGHNA and YNFKEQ. Deletions cut 6 bases from V and 5 bases from J, with 13 bases between. CDR3 length: 14 amino acids. CDR3 sequence reads: CASRPGQYTGELFF. The CDR3, as DNA: TGTGCCAGCAGACCTGGACAGTATACCGGGGAGCTGTTTTTT.

The chain carries TRBV28 and TRBJ2-5, with 7 positions matching TRBD1. The DNA matches TRBJ2-7 better at its end, which makes the J call doubtful. Germline V gene sequence: CDR1 MDHEN, CDR2 SYDVKM. The length of the CDR3 is 14 residues. CDR3 sequence reads: CASSLTGTSYEQYF. The CDR3 bases are TGTGCCAGCAGCCTGACAGGGACCTCCTACGAGCAGTACTTC.

V and J are TRBV9 and TRBJ1-6; D gene ambiguous. The length of the CDR3 is 16 residues. Germline loops: CDR1 SGDLS, CDR2 YYNGEE. The V end lost 0 bases, the J end lost 8 bases, and 15 bases lay between the germline ends. The CDR3 DNA sequence: TGTGCCAGCAGCGTAGCTATTATGGCTAGTGATTCACCCCTCCACTTT. Its translation: CASSVAIMASDSPLHF.

This sequence joins TRBV6-6 and TRBJ2-1, with 10 bases aligning to TRBD2. V dropped 6 bases and J dropped 2; count of bases not matched to a gene: 4. Germline lookup yields CDR1 MNHNY and CDR2 SVGAGI (reference sequence). The CDR3 extends over 15 amino acids. In DNA form, the CDR3 reads TGTGCCAGCAGCCTACTAGCGGGAACCTACAATGAGCAGTTCTTC. Translating it yields CASSLLAGTYNEQFF.

The gene calls are TRBV5-1 and TRBJ2-2, with TRBD2 identical over 10 bases. J was trimmed by 2 bases and V by 3 bases; bases with no gene match: 4. Germline assignment: CDR1 SGHRS and CDR2 YFSETQ. The CDR3 totals 16 residues. The DNA for the CDR3 is TGCGCCAGCAGCTATGGACTAGCGGTTAACACCGGGGAGCTGTTTTTT. Amino acids: CASSYGLAVNTGELFF. Using reference TRBV5-1 and TRBJ2-2 for the parts outside the CDR3, the full variable domain is KAGVTQTPRYLIKTRGQQVTLSCSPISGHRSVSWYQQTPGQGLQFLFEYFSETQRNKGNFPGRFSGRQFSNSRSEMNVSTLELGDSALYLCASSYGLAVNTGELFFGEGSRLTVL.

The chain links TRBV7-6 to TRBJ2-1; 9 bases map to TRBD2. Germline V gene data show CDR1 as SGHVS and CDR2 as FNYEAQ. The CDR3 consists of 16 residues. After removal of 3 bases from V and 5 bases from J, the junction contained 8 bases not matched to a gene. The DNA for the CDR3 is TGTGCCAGCAGCTTCGGCGGGGGGGAGCGTAACAATGAGCAGTTCTTC. Residues: CASSFGGGERNNEQFF.

About this clone: At one of its ends the junction is not consistent with the germline gene, which may arise from a read error. V usage is TRBV7-9 and J usage is TRBJ2-3; D may be TRBD2 (7 bases). CDR1 is SEHNR and CDR2 is FQNEAQ in the germline V gene (reference sequence). The CDR3 has 15 amino acids. The CDR3: CSSSYRGASTDTQYF. CDR3 DNA sequence: TGTTCCAGCAGCTATCGGGGGGCTAGCACAGATACGCAGTATTTT.

This chain uses TRBV5-6 with TRBJ2-5; TRBD1 aligns across 7 bases. The J call could be wrong; TRBJ2-7 is a better fit for the DNA end. Germline V gives CDR1 SGHDT, CDR2 YYEEEE. CDR3 length: 14 residues. The CDR3 loop is CASSPGPGTDEQYF. The CDR3, as DNA: TGTGCCAGCAGCCCGGGGCCCGGGACAGACGAGCAGTACTTC.

The rearrangement uses TRBV28 and TRBJ1-2, with a tentative D call TRBD1 (5 bases). CDR3 length: 12 residues. Trimming took 8 bases from V and 4 from J, leaving 11 bases between them. Germline values: CDR1 MDHEN, CDR2 SYDVKM. The CDR3 DNA reads as TGTGCCAGCCTACTTAGGGGCTATGGCTACACCTTC. Amino acid sequence: CASLLRGYGYTF.

This clone was counted a few times. The J gene is TRBJ2-3, the V gene TRBV9; perhaps TRBD2 as D (6 bases). The CDR3 loop spans 16 amino acids. V gave up 2 bases and J gave up 2 bases, with 15 bases separating them. Germline CDR1 reads SGDLS; CDR2 reads YYNGEE. CDR3 in DNA: TGTGCCAGCAGCGTCCGCCGGGACTTATCCACAGATACGCAGTATTTT. Translation: CASSVRRDLSTDTQYF.

The V call is TRBV28, the J call TRBJ2-2; D possibly corresponds to TRBD1 (6 bases). Germline V gives CDR1 MDHEN, CDR2 SYDVKM. The length of the CDR3 is 15 residues. Trimming shortened V by 6 bases and J by 6 bases, and 17 bases separated the two germline ends. CDR3 in amino acids: CASRSTGFGAGELFF. As DNA, the CDR3 is TGTGCCAGCAGGAGCACAGGGTTCGGGGCCGGGGAGCTGTTTTTT.